This T cell receptor beta chain was sequenced in a study of neurological immune-mediated disorders. The CDR3 has 13 residues. Trimming left V 4 bases short and J 7 bases short, with 11 bases between. The germline V gene has CDR1 SGHVS and CDR2 FQNEAQ. The sample holds many counts of this clonotype. Its specificity is not known. Study results and limitations: The absence of any CDR3 amino acid sequence shared by expanded clones across subjects suggests that repertoires were private in all groups. The greatest TCR clonal expansion occurred in HTLV-1-associated myelopathy and the least in multiple sclerosis, which fell below healthy controls.

A 10-nucleotide random UMI tagged transcripts in template-switch 5'RACE cDNA synthesis. In TCRdb, the 5' RACE reads were re-called with MiXCR into one record per CDR3 protein. The repertoire holds about 59,000 distinct CDR3 sequences, with about an eighth as singletons. Preparation of the unsorted libraries drew on 2 million PBMCs stored at -80 C. Sequencing was done on a sample of PBMCs. The receptor comes from a woman aged 55-70 years with HTLV-1-associated myelopathy (HAM/TSP). This chain joins TRBV7-8 and TRBJ1-5; D unresolved. The CDR3 DNA follows: TGTGCCAGCAGCTCAGAGGTCCGACAGCCCCAGCATTTT. Translated, it gives CASSSEVRQPQHF.